Listed here is a single T cell receptor beta chain. Its binding antigen is unknown. The sample holds no much larger clone one base away, and base qualities are not on file. This sample was taken from a study of blood T cell repertoires in COVID-19 (dated by TCRdb to 2018 to 2020). About the study as a whole: Samples from collaborators originated in the United States, Italy and Spain and spanned both the acute and convalescent phases of COVID-19. The dataset comprised deeply sampled blood TCRbeta repertoires from subjects exposed to, actively infected with, or recovered from COVID-19. The material from the prospective study consisted of cDNA or gDNA derived from T cells, B-cell-depleted T cells, or PBMCs. A freely available public database, intended as a resource for researchers studying the immune response to SARS-CoV-2, is where the repertoires were released. Sample metadata almost always included a de-identified subject ID, COVID-19 status, age in years and sex. Where available, HLA class I and class II types were taken from metadata supplied by the sample provider and were not determined by assay-based typing. Samples were obtained from the ongoing ImmuneRACE study (first 160 participants) and from about 1,300 subjects provided by 6 global collaborators. Overall results and qualifications from the work: The amount of clinical and demographic metadata varied by source and participant and was provided uncurated.

The immunoSEQ Assay, a bias-controlled multiplex PCR, was used to amplify TCRbeta CDR3 regions from genomic DNA. Concerning the study's data processing: Within the assay, amplification of reference gene primers was used to estimate how many nucleated cells each sample contained. Sequence reads were collapsed and filtered to measure the absolute abundance of every unique TCRbeta CDR3 rearrangement. Productive Simpson clonality was computed per sample as the square root of Simpson's diversity index over productive rearrangements. The clones in this table, taken by TCRdb from immuneACCESS, are in-frame only. Not every clone is retained; where verified, under half of the shortfall comes from an unresolved V gene, and the cause of the rest is unknown. D and trimming come from the DNA, and the V and J calls and clone size come from that table. This sample lists approximately 670,000 clones; 85% to 90% were detected once. The ten largest clones capture more than 0.25% of the sample.

V trim: 5 bases; J trim: 6 bases; unmatched bases: 13. Per the germline V gene (reference sequence), GTSNPN is the CDR1 and SVGIG is the CDR2. From the cysteine through the phenylalanine, the CDR3 covers 15 amino acids. Only CDR3 DNA remains: 45 bases, in frame from the first base. Each collaborating institution followed its own protocols to collect whole blood in K2EDTA tubes. Collaborator samples were shipped for TCRbeta analysis as frozen whole blood, isolated PBMCs, or DNA extracted from either sample type. The sequence joins TRBV30 to TRBJ2-7, with TRBD1 matching 10 junction bases. The sample taken for sequencing was peripheral blood. The origin of this receptor is a woman aged 18-30 years with acute or convalescent COVID-19. The CDR3 protein sequence reads: CAWGHGTGVWAEQYF. The DNA is as follows: TGTGCCTGGGGCCACGGGACAGGGGTTTGGGCCGAGCAGTACTTC.